This TCR beta chain emerged from a study of blood T cell repertoires in COVID-19. About the study: Donors in the United States, Italy and Spain gave samples during acute or convalescent COVID-19. Sources were T cells, B-cell-depleted T cells, or PBMCs; the material itself was cDNA or gDNA.

The CDR3 consists of 9 residues. Only a few counts were recorded for this clone. Profiled with immunoSEQ multiplex PCR; TCRdb holds only in-frame clones, not every one. The sample lists some 50,000 clones; over 80% were seen once. The TCR originated in a human donor in a cohort sampled during active COVID-19. The rearrangement links TRBV21-1 to TRBJ2-7; no DNA check was done on the table's D call, TRBD2. TRBV21-1 is annotated as a pseudogene. The sequenced sample was peripheral blood. The CDR3 nucleotides read TGTGCCAGCCTCTACGAGCAGTACTTC. Amino acids: CASLYEQYF.